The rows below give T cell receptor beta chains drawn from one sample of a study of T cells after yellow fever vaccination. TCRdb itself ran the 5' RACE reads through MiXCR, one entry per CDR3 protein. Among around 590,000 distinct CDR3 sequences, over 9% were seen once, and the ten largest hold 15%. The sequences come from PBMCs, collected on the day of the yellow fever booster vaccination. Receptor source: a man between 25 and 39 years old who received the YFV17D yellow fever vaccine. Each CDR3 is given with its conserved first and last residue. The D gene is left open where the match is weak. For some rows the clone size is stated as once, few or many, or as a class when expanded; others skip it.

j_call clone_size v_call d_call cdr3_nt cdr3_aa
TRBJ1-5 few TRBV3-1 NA TGTGCCAGCAGCCGGCAGAGGGATCAGCCCCAGCATTTT CASSRQRDQPQHF
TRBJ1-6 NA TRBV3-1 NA TGTGCCAGCAGCCAAGGAGAGGCTTCACCCCTCCACTTT CASSQGEASPLHF
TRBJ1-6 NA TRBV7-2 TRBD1 TGTGCCAGCAGCTTACCGGGACAGCCCAGTCTCCACTTT CASSLPGQPSLHF
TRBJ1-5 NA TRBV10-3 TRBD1 TGTGCCATCAGTCCCGGGACAGGGGCACGTCAGCCCCAGCATTTT CAISPGTGARQPQHF
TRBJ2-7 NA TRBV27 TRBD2 TGCACTAGCGGGAGATACGAGCAGTACTTC CTSGRYEQYF
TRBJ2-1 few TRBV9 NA TGTGCCAGCAGCCCTCGCGGCGCCAACAATGAGCAGTTCTTC CASSPRGANNEQFF
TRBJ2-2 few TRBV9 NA TGTGCCAGCAGCGTAACCAGCCAAAGTAGAGGGGGGGAGCTGTTTTTT CASSVTSQSRGGELFF
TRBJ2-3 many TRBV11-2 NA TGTGCCAGCAGCTTAGGGTCGCGGGGATCGACAGATACGCAGTATTTT CASSLGSRGSTDTQYF
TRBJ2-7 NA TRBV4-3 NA TGCGCCAGCAGCCCCGTGGCGGAGGCCTCCTACGAGCAGTACTTC CASSPVAEASYEQYF
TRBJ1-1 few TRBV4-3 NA TGCGCCAGCAGCCAAGAGAGCGGGTATCCTACTGAAGCTTTCTTT CASSQESGYPTEAFF
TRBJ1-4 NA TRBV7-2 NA TGTGCCAGCAGCCAGAGAACTAATGAAAAACTGTTTTTT CASSQRTNEKLFF
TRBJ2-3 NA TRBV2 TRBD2 TGTGCCAGCAGTGAAGAGAGACTAGCGAGGGGAGATACGCAGTATTTT CASSEERLARGDTQYF
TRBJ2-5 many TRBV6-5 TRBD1 TGTGCCAGCAGGGGACAGGGAGAGACCCAGTACTTC CASRGQGETQYF
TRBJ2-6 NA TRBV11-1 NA TGTGCCAGCAGCTTAGAAAGAAGCTCTGGGGCCAACGTCCTGACTTTC CASSLERSSGANVLTF
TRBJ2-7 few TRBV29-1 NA TGCAGCGTTGAAGAAGGATATGGGCACTCCAACGAGCAGTACTTC CSVEEGYGHSNEQYF
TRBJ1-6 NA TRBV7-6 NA TGTGCCAGCAATGACTATAATTCACCCCTCCACTTT CASNDYNSPLHF
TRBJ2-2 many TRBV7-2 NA TGTGCCAGCAGCTTAGGGGGGTTCACCGGGGAGCTGTTTTTT CASSLGGFTGELFF
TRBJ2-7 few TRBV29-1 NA TGCAGCGTTGAAGATGGGCCGGCTCATACCTCGGGTGAGCAGTACTTC CSVEDGPAHTSGEQYF
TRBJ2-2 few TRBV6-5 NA TGTGCCAGCAGTTACGACGGGACGAACACCGGGGAGCTGTTTTTT CASSYDGTNTGELFF